These 15 T cell receptor beta chains originate from one sample sequenced in a study of blood T cell repertoires in COVID-19 (TCRdb year 2020). Library preparation used the immunoSEQ multiplex PCR assay. As stored in TCRdb, this immuneACCESS dataset retains in-frame rearrangements with V and J assigned. A fraction of the clones does not appear; measured against another copy, unresolved V genes explain less than half of the discrepancy, and the remainder lacks a known reason. The sample data list under 300,000 clones, and roughly 80% of these were observed just once. The ten largest make up 3.5% to 5.5% of the sample. The material sequenced was peripheral blood. These receptor sequences come from a man in his fifties or sixties who had recovered from COVID-19.

This clone showed up many times. The chain couples TRBV5-1 to TRBJ2-7; D is perhaps TRBD1 (7 bases). CDR1 and CDR2 (germline): SGHRS, YFSETQ. The CDR3 is 15 amino acids. V was pared by 3 bases and J by 6 bases, with 19 bases between. CDR3 sequence (DNA): TGCGCCAGCAGCTCCAACCCAGGGGGGCTTGCCGAGCAGTACTTC. Encoded protein: CASSSNPGGLAEQYF.

This clone was found once. The rearrangement uses TRBV4-1 and TRBJ2-1; 9 positions match TRBD2. Per germline, CDR1 MGHRA and CDR2 YSYEKL. V lost 5 bases to trimming and J lost 9 bases; unmatched junction nucleotides: 8. The CDR3 sequence is 14 residues long. CDR3 protein: CASSNRLAVGEQFF. The CDR3 DNA reads as TGCGCCAGCAGCAATAGACTAGCGGTTGGTGAGCAGTTCTTC.

The chain joins TRBV6-5 to TRBJ2-2; weak D call: TRBD1 (5 bases). The V and J ends lost 7 bases and 2 bases respectively, with 11 bases between them. The V gene's germline CDR1 is MNHEY and CDR2 SVGAGI. This CDR3 is 14 amino acids long. For the CDR3, the DNA is TGTGCCAGCATACGCAGGGCAAACACCGGGGAGCTGTTTTTT. Protein sequence: CASIRRANTGELFF.

The chain couples TRBV6-5 to TRBJ1-3; 9 nucleotides line up with TRBD1. The V segment lost 5 bases and the J segment 4 bases; nucleotides outside the gene matches: 6. This CDR3 has 15 residues. From germline, CDR1 is MNHEY and CDR2 SVGAGI. CDR3 residues: CASSRGTGWGNTIYF. The CDR3, as DNA: TGTGCCAGCAGTCGTGGGACAGGGTGGGGAAACACCATATATTTT.

This chain connects TRBV11-2 to TRBJ2-3, with 9 nucleotides matching TRBD1. CDR1 is SGHAT, CDR2 FQNNGV, per germline. This CDR3 comprises 16 residues. V shed 5 bases and J 4 bases; nucleotides not matched to a gene: 10. Written as DNA, the CDR3 is TGTGCCAGCAGCGGAGACCGGGACAGGGTACCAGATACGCAGTATTTT. Translating it yields CASSGDRDRVPDTQYF.

CDR3 coding DNA: TGCGCCAGCAGCTTGAGAGTTGTGGGACAGGGGGCGAGCACAGATACGCAGTATTTT. Its protein is CASSLRVVGQGASTDTQYF. The chain recombines TRBV5-1 with TRBJ2-3; 12 bases line up with TRBD1. The CDR3 consists of 19 residues. Germline CDR1 and CDR2: SGHRS and YFSETQ. V lost 1 base, J lost 0 bases, and 9 bases stayed unmatched.

This chain joins TRBV24-1 and TRBJ2-1; 7 nucleotides agree with TRBD2. Germline assignment: CDR1 KGHDR and CDR2 SFDVKD. The V and J ends lost 4 bases and 7 bases, in that order; junction bases with no gene match: 12. This CDR3 spans 16 amino acids. CDR3 nucleotide sequence: TGTGCCACCAGTGACGCTCTAGCGGAAAAGATGAATGAGCAGTTCTTC. This translates into CATSDALAEKMNEQFF.

The rearrangement links TRBV5-6 to TRBJ1-1; D may be TRBD1 (6 bases). Germline CDR1 is SGHDT and CDR2 is YYEEEE. The CDR3 covers 14 residues. The V end lost 6 bases, the J end lost 1 base, and 13 bases lay between the germline ends. The CDR3 is CASIKKGGNTEAFF. CDR3 bases: TGTGCCAGCATCAAAAAAGGGGGGAACACTGAAGCTTTCTTT. Full variable domain (remainder filled in from reference TRBV5-6 and TRBJ1-1): DAGVTQSPTHLIKTRGQQVTLRCSPKSGHDTVSWYQQALGQGPQFIFQYYEEEERQRGNFPDRFSGHQFPNYSSELNVNALLLGDSALYLCASIKKGGNTEAFFGQGTRLTVV.

This rearrangement joins TRBV7-3 to TRBJ2-1; D might be TRBD2 (5 bases). The V end was cut by 3 bases, the J end by 5 bases, with 8 bases between. Germline CDR1 reads SGHTA; CDR2 reads FQGTGA. The CDR3 is made up of 13 amino acids. The CDR3 loop reads CASSFGDDNEQFF. CDR3 bases: TGTGCCAGCAGCTTCGGGGATGACAATGAGCAGTTCTTC.

In this sample, this clone turned up once. V is TRBV6-2 or TRBV6-3 and J is TRBJ2-5; D is uncertain. The V gene's germline CDR1 is MNHEY and CDR2 SVGEGT. This CDR3 has 15 residues. Deletions cut 5 bases from V and 0 bases from J, with 13 bases between. The CDR3 spells CASSPPPTYQETQYF. The CDR3 DNA reads as TGTGCCAGCAGTCCCCCCCCTACGTACCAAGAGACCCAGTACTTC.

The J gene is TRBJ1-5, the V gene TRBV4-2; no clear D. Trimming removed 0 bases at V and 4 bases at J, with 10 bases between. CDR1 and CDR2 (germline): LGHNA, YNFKEQ. The CDR3 length is 15 residues. The DNA of the CDR3 is TGTGCCAGCAGCCAAGAGGCACAGAATAATCAGCCCCAGCATTTT. Translating it yields CASSQEAQNNQPQHF.

V gene TRBV18 combines with J gene TRBJ2-3; TRBD2 matches 11 bases. The CDR3 consists of 15 residues. From germline, CDR1 is KGHSH and CDR2 LQKENI. The J segment lost 2 bases and the V segment lost 5 bases, leaving 3 bases of the junction unmatched. Here the CDR3 reads CASSIAGGPTDTQYF. As DNA, the CDR3 is TGTGCCAGCTCAATAGCGGGGGGGCCCACAGATACGCAGTATTTT. The complete variable domain, with remaining parts taken from reference TRBV18 and TRBJ2-3, reads NAGVMQNPRHLVRRRGQEARLRCSPMKGHSHVYWYRQLPEEGLKFMVYLQKENIIDESGMPKERFSAEFPKEGPSILRIQQVVRGDSAAYFCASSIAGGPTDTQYFGPGTRLTVL.

The chain combines TRBV11-2 with TRBJ2-1, with 7 bases matching TRBD2. V lost 1 base, J lost 9 bases, and 9 bases stayed unmatched. The CDR3 spans 15 residues. CDR1 is SGHAT, CDR2 FQNNGV, per germline. The CDR3 reads CASSLGREPHSEQFF. CDR3 DNA sequence: TGTGCCAGCAGCTTAGGGCGGGAGCCCCACTCTGAGCAGTTCTTC.

The genes are TRBV5-4 and TRBJ1-2; TRBD1 matches 7 bases. The CDR3 has 16 residues. Germline assignment: CDR1 SGHNT and CDR2 YYREEE (reference sequence). Germline trimming cut 4 bases from V and 0 bases from J; bases unmatched to any gene: 9. CDR3 nucleotide sequence: TGTGCCAGCAGCCCGCCCGGGACAGCCTCTAACTATGGCTACACCTTC. Translated, it gives CASSPPGTASNYGYTF.

The J gene is TRBJ2-7, the V gene TRBV19; 7 nucleotides match TRBD1. Germline trimming cut 4 bases from V and 4 bases from J; bases unmatched to any gene: 10. The germline V gene has CDR1 LNHDA and CDR2 SQIVND (reference sequence). CDR3 length equals 15 residues. The DNA for the CDR3 is TGTGCCAGTAGTACCCAGACAGGGTCCCGTTACGAGCAGTACTTC. It encodes CASSTQTGSRYEQYF.